This record covers a single TCR beta chain. V was clipped by 5 bases and J by 4 bases; unmatched bases: 4. Germline loops: CDR1 SGHVS, CDR2 FNYEAQ. This CDR3 has 14 residues. Per the original methods: For nucleated cells, counts were estimated from reference gene primer amplification. Only in-frame clones appear in the TCRdb table, and some are missing; sequencing was by immunoSEQ multiplex PCR. Clone size and the V and J calls come from that table; the DNA yielded D and trimming. This table has about 260,000 clones, 91% appearing once. These data belong to a study of blood T cell repertoires in COVID-19.

The chain is built from TRBV7-6 and TRBJ2-7; TRBD2 aligns across 11 bases. Sequencing was done on a sample of peripheral blood. The receptor was isolated from a person aged 18 to 35 with COVID-19, enrolled during active disease. This CDR3 reads CASSPGTSGYEQYF. In nucleotides, the CDR3 is TGTGCCAGCAGCCCCGGGACTAGCGGATACGAGCAGTACTTC.